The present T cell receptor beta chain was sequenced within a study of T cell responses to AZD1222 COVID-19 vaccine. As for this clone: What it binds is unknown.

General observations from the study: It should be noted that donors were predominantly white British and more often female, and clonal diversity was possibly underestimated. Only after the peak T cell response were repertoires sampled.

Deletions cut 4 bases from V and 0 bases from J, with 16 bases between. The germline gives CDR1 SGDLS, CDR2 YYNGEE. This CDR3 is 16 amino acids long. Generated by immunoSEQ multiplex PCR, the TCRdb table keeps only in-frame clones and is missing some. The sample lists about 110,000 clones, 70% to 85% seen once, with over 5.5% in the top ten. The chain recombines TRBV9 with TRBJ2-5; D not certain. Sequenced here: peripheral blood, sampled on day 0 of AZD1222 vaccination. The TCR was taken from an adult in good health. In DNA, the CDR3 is TGTGCCAGCAGCCCCACCTGGTGGGCAGACCAAGAGACCCAGTACTTC. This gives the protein CASSPTWWADQETQYF.